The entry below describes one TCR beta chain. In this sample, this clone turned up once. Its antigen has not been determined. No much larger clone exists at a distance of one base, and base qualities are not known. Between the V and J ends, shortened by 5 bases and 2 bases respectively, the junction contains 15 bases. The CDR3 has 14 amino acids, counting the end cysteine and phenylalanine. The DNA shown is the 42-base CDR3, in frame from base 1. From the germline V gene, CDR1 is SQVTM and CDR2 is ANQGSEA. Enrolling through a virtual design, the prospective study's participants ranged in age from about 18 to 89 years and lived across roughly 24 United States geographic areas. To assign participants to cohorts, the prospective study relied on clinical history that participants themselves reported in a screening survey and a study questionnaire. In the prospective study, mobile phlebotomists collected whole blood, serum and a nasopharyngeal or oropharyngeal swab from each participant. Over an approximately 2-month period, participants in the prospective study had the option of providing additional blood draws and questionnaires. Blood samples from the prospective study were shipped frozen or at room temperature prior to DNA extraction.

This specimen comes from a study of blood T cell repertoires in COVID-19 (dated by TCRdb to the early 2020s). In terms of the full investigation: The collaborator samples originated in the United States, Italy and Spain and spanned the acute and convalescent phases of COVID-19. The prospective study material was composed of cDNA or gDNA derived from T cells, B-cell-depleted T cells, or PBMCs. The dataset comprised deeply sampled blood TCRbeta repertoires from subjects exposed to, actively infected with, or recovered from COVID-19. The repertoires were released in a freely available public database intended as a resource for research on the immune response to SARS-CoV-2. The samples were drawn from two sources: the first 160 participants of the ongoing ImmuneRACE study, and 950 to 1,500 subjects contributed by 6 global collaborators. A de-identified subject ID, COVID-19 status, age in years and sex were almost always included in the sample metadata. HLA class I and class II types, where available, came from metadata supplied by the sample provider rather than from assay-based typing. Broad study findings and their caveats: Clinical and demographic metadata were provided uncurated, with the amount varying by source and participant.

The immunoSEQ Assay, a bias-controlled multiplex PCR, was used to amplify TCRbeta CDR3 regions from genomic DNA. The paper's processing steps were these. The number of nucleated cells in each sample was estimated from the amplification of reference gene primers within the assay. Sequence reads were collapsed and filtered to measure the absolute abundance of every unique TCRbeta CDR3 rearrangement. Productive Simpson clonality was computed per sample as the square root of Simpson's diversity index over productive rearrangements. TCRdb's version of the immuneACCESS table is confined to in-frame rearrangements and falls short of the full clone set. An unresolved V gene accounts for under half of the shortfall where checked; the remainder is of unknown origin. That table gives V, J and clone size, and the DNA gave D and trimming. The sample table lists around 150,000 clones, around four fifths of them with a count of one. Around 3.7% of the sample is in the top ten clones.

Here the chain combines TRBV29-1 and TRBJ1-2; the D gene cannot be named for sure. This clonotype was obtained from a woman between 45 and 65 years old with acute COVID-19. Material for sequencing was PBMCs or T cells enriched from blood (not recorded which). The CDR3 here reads CSVTTPLSNYGYTF. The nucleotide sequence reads TGCAGCGTTACGACACCCCTTTCGAACTATGGCTACACCTTC.